These T cell receptor beta chains were read from a single sample in a study of beta chain features in type 1 diabetes. Produced via immunoSEQ multiplex PCR; TCRdb's table is partial and in-frame only. The sample records about 270,000 clones, 14% being singletons. The specimen was naive CD4+ T cells from blood. The receptors derive from a man aged 30 to 39 with type 1 diabetes. Each CDR3 is given with its conserved first and last residue. D genes are given only for firm matches. Clone sizes are given selectively: once, few, many, or a class where the clone is expanded.

. TRBJ2-7 TRBV28 . CASRQGYPYEQYF TGTGCCAGCAGACAGGGTTACCCCTACGAGCAGTACTTC
. TRBJ2-7 TRBV18 few CASSPPSDYEQYF TGTGCCAGCTCACCACCGTCAGACTACGAGCAGTACTTC
TRBD2 TRBJ2-1 TRBV9 few CASSQTSGTYNEQFF TGTGCCAGCAGCCAGACTAGCGGGACCTACAATGAGCAGTTCTTC
. TRBJ1-4 TRBV19 . CASSTKRTATNEKLFF TGTGCCAGTAGTACCAAAAGGACAGCAACTAATGAAAAACTGTTTTTT
TRBD2 TRBJ2-1 TRBV5-1 . CASSLGTRSEQFF TGCGCCAGCAGTCTCGGGACTAGAAGTGAGCAGTTCTTC
. TRBJ2-7 TRBV4-2 . CASSQEPADLYEQYF TGTGCCAGCAGCCAAGAGCCAGCGGACCTCTACGAGCAGTACTTC
. TRBJ1-1 TRBV5-1 few CASSPPGGGREAFF TGCGCCAGCAGCCCCCCCGGGGGGGGCCGCGAAGCTTTCTTT
TRBD2 TRBJ2-7 TRBV27 . CASSRVAGGHYEQYF TGTGCCAGCAGCCGAGTAGCGGGAGGACACTACGAGCAGTACTTC
TRBD1 TRBJ2-7 TRBV18 few CASSASGQGAYEQYF TGTGCCAGCTCAGCCTCAGGACAGGGGGCCTACGAGCAGTACTTC
TRBD2 TRBJ2-1 TRBV14 few CASSQSGRVSYNEQFF TGTGCCAGCAGCCAAAGCGGGAGGGTTTCCTACAATGAGCAGTTCTTC
TRBD1 TRBJ1-2 TRBV7-9 few CASSWTGPSNYGYTF TGTGCCAGCAGTTGGACAGGTCCTTCTAACTATGGCTACACCTTC
. TRBJ1-1 TRBV18 few CASSPASLNTEAFF TGTGCCAGCTCACCCGCCAGTTTGAACACTGAAGCTTTCTTT
. TRBJ1-2 TRBV6-5 . CASSYSPTGFFSGYTF TGTGCCAGCAGTTACTCCCCTACAGGGTTCTTTTCTGGCTACACCTTC
. TRBJ2-5 TRBV5-6 . CASSSGQPEQTQYF TGTGCCAGCAGCTCCGGACAGCCCGAACAGACCCAGTACTTC
TRBD1 TRBJ1-1 TRBV29-1 few CSVAKGQGARGTEAFF TGCAGCGTTGCCAAAGGACAGGGGGCGAGGGGCACTGAAGCTTTCTTT
. TRBJ2-3 TRBV2 . CASSGRDTQYF TGTGCCAGCAGTGGGAGGGATACGCAGTATTTT